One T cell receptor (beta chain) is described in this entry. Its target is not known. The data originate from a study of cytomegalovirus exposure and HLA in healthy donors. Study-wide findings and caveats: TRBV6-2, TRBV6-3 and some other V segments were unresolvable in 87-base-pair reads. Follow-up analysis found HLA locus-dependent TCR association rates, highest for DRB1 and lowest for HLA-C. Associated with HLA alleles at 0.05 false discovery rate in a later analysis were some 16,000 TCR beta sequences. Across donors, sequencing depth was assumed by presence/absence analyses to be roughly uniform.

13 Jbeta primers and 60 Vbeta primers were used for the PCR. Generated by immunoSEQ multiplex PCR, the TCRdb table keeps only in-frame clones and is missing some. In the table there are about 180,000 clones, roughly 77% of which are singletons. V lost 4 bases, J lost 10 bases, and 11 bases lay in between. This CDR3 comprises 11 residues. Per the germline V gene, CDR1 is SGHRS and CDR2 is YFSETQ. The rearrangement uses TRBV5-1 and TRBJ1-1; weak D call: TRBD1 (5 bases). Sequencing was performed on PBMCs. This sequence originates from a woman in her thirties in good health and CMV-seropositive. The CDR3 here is CASSQGGVAFF. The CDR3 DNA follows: TGCGCCAGCAGCCAGGGCGGGGTAGCTTTCTTT.